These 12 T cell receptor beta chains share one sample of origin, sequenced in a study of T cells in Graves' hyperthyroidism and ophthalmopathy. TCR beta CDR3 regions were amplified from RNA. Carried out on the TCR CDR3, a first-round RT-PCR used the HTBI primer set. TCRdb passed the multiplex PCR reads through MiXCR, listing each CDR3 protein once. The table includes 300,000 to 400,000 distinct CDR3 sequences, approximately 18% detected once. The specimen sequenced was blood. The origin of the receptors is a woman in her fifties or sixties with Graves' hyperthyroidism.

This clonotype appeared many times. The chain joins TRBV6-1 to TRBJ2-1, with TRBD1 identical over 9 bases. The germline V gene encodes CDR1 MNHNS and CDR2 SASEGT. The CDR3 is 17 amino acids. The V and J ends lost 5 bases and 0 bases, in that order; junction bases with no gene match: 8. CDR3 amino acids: CASSYWDRASSYNEQFF. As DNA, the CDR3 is TGTGCCAGCAGTTACTGGGACAGGGCTAGCTCCTACAATGAGCAGTTCTTC.

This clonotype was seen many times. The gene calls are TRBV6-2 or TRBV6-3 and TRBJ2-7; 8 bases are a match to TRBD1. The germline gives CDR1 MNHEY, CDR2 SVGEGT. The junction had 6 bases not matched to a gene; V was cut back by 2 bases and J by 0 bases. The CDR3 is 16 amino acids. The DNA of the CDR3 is TGTGCCAGCAGTTACACCCAGGGGGCAACCTCCTACGAGCAGTACTTC. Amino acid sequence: CASSYTQGATSYEQYF.

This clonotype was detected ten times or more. As DNA, the CDR3 is TGTGCCAGCAGCCAAGACCTGTGGGGCTACGAGCAGTACTTC. This sequence encodes CASSQDLWGYEQYF. The chain combines TRBV3-1 with TRBJ2-7; no firm D call. This CDR3 has 14 amino acids. V lost 0 bases to trimming and J lost 3 bases, with 9 bases between them. Germline values: CDR1 LGHDT, CDR2 YNNKEL (reference sequence).

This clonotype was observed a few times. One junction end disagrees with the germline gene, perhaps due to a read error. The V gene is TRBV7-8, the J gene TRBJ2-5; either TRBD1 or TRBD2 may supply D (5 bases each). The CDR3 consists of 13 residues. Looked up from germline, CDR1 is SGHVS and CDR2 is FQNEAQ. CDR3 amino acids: CANSGRDGETQYF. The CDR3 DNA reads TGTGCCAACAGCGGCAGGGACGGGGAGACCCAGTACTTC.

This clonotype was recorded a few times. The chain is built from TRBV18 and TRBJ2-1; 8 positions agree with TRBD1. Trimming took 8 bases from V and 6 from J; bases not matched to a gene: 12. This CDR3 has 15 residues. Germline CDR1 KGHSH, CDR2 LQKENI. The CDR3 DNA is TGTGCCAGCAATCGAGACAGGGGAGTTATCAATGAGCAGTTCTTC. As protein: CASNRDRGVINEQFF.

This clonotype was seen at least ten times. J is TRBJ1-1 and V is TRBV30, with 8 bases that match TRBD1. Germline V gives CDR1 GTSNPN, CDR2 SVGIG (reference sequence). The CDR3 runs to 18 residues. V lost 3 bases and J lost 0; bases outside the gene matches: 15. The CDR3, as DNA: TGTGCCTGGAGCCTCCTTCTTACAGGGGGATCTATGAACACTGAAGCTTTCTTT. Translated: CAWSLLLTGGSMNTEAFF.

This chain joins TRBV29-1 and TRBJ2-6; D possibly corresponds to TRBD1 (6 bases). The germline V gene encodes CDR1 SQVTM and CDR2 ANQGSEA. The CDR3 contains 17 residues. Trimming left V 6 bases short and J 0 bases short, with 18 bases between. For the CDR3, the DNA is TGCAGCGTGGTAAAATGGGACATTAGCTCTGGGGCCAACGTCCTGACTTTC. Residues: CSVVKWDISSGANVLTF.

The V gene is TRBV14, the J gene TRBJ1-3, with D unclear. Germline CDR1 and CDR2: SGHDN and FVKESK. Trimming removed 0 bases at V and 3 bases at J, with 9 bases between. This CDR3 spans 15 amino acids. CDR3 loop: CASSQETAVGNTIYF. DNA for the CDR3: TGTGCCAGCAGCCAAGAAACGGCAGTTGGAAACACCATATATTTT. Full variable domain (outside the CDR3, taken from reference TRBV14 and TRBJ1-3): EAGVTQFPSHSVIEKGQTVTLRCDPISGHDNLYWYRRVMGKEIKFLLHFVKESKQDESGMPNNRFLAERTGGTYSTLKVQPAELEDSGVYFCASSQETAVGNTIYFGEGSWLTVV.

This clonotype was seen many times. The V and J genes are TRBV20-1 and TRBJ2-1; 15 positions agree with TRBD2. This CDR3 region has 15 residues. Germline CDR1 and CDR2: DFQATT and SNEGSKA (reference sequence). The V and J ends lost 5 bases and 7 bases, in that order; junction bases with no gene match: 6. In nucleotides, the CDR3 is TGCAGTGCTCACTTAGGACTAGCGGGAGGGAATGAGCAGTTCTTC. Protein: CSAHLGLAGGNEQFF.

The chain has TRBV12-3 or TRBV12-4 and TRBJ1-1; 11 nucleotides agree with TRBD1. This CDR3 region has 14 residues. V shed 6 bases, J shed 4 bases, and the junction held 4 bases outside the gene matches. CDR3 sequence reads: CASSADRGLTEAFF. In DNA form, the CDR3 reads TGTGCCAGCAGCGCGGACAGGGGGCTCACTGAAGCTTTCTTT.

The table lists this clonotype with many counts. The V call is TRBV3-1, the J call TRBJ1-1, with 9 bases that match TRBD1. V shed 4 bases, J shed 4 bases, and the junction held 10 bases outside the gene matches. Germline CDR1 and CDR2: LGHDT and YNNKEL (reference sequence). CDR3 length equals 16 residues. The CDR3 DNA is TGTGCCAGCAGCCTCACAGGGGGCCATATGGGCACTGAAGCTTTCTTT. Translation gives CASSLTGGHMGTEAFF.

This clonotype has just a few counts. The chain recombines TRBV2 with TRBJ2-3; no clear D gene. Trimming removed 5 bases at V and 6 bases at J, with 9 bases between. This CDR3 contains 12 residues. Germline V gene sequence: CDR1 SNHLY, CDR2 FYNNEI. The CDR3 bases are TGTGCCAGCAGTCCTCGGTGGGATACGCAGTATTTT. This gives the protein CASSPRWDTQYF.